This TCR beta chain is from a study of cytomegalovirus exposure and HLA in healthy donors. Whole-study findings and limits: Rarity held for most TCR sequences, but there were some public TCRs that occurred in many donors.

Comment on this clone: No antigen is known for it.

Clones were sequenced by immunoSEQ multiplex PCR, and TCRdb holds only the in-frame ones, with some missing. The data contain over 100,000 clones, around nine tenths of them singletons. This CDR3 is built from 14 residues. The V and J ends lost 10 bases and 2 bases respectively, with 18 bases between them. CDR1 and CDR2 from the germline V gene are MNHEY and SVGAGI. Sequencing was done on a sample of PBMCs. This TCR was sampled from a woman younger than 30 in good health and CMV-seronegative. This chain joins TRBV6-5 and TRBJ2-7; D may be TRBD2 (5 bases). The CDR3 DNA follows: TGTGCCACCTCTAGTAGAGGGTTTGCCTACGAGCAGTACTTC. It specifies CATSSRGFAYEQYF.